This record concerns one T cell receptor beta chain sequence. Its target is not known. Since a much larger clone is just one base distant, this may be a read error. CDR1 is SGHTA and CDR2 is FQGNSA in the germline V gene. The CDR3 has 15 amino acids. The ends were cut back, 6 bases at V and 2 bases at J, with 16 bases in the middle. The sample originates from a study of T cell repertoires in cytomegalovirus infection. Study background: CMV epitopes, recently identified HLA-C-restricted and well-studied HLA-B-restricted, were used. It was the public TCR beta signatures that indicated both CMV infection and matching HLA type.

General study points: HLA-C-restricted TCR beta clonotypes specific for CMV led the ex vivo response.

TCRdb re-called the reads with MiXCR, one entry per CDR3 protein. Counted here are about 24,000 distinct CDR3 sequences, under 25% occurring once; the ten biggest clones make up about 91%. V and J are TRBV7-2 and TRBJ2-5, with D possibly TRBD1 on 6 matching bases. The clonotype was recovered from a human donor in good health (CMV status not recorded). Some clones in this sample may be carry-over from other donors' samples. Sample: CD8+ T cells from cultured PBMCs, taken from culture after CMV antigen stimulation. The CDR3, as DNA: TGTGCCAGCAGAGCGGTCGACAGGCGGCAAGAGACCCAGTACTTC. This sequence encodes CASRAVDRRQETQYF. Based on the CDR3 plus reference TRBV7-2 and TRBJ2-5, the full variable domain is GAGVSQSPSNKVTEKGKDVELRCDPISGHTALYWYRQSLGQGLEFLIYFQGNSAPDKSGLPSDRFSAERTGGSVSTLTIQRTQQEDSAVYLCASRAVDRRQETQYFGPGTRLLVL.